This T cell receptor beta chain was identified in a study of tumour-infiltrating T cells in Burkitt lymphoma (dated by TCRdb to the early 2020s). Background for the entire study: All epidemiological subtypes of Burkitt lymphoma were represented in the cohort, which was made up of around 82 patients. TCR repertoire data were compared against clinical outcome, and productive clonality predicted overall survival and progression-free survival independently of established prognostic factors such as age at diagnosis. Results the study describes overall, beyond this receptor: Several public clonotypes shared across numerous Burkitt lymphoma patients were found, and shared tumour neoantigen selection absent from diffuse large B-cell lymphoma was thereby suggested.

To note about this clone: This clone's antigen is unknown. No base-level quality is on record; no much larger clone is a single base apart.

Via the germline V gene, CDR1 is MGHRA and CDR2 YSYEKL. A distance of 11 bases separates the germline ends of V and J, which lose 2 bases and 0 bases respectively. Measured from the cysteine to the phenylalanine, the CDR3 is 16 residues long. Only the CDR3 portion is preserved as DNA: 48 bases, with reading frame beginning at the first base. Receptor libraries were prepared by the immunoSEQ multiplex PCR assay. TCRdb took over this immuneACCESS table, retaining in-frame rearrangements with V and J assigned. Such tables are incomplete; in checked studies, under half of the missing clones stem from an unresolved V gene, and the remainder is unexplained. Within this sample are about 1,500 clones, with more than 9.5% of them counted one time only. In total, the top ten clones hold around 15% of the sample.

The clonotype comes from a human donor with Burkitt lymphoma. The specimen was tumor tissue. The chain joins TRBV4-1 to TRBJ1-5, with TRBD1 as a weak D call on 5 bases. The DNA is as follows: TGCGCCAGCAGCCAATGGGACTTTTATAGCAATCAGCCCCAGCATTTT. It encodes CASSQWDFYSNQPQHF.